This is a list of T cell receptor beta chains from one sample in a study of long-term antiretroviral therapy in people with HIV. Assay: immunoSEQ multiplex PCR; the TCRdb copy retains only in-frame clones and omits some. This table has about 50,000 clones, 84% appearing once. The sequenced sample was unsorted PBMCs, obtained 0.8 years after starting antiretroviral therapy. These TCRs come from a woman aged 18-30 years with HIV. Both conserved end residues are part of each CDR3. The order of the fields is V gene, J gene, clone size, D gene, CDR3 DNA, CDR3 protein. A D gene is named only where the DNA matches it firmly. The size of a clone is reported for some rows only, either as once, few or many, or as a class for expanded clones.

TRBV18	TRBJ2-3	NA	NA	TGTGCCAGCTCACCCCTCGGGGGAGAGGGCACAGATACGCAGTATTTT	CASSPLGGEGTDTQYF
TRBV4-3	TRBJ2-4	few	TRBD2	TGCGCCAGCAGCCGGACTAGCGGGAGGGCCGGGACCAAAAACATTCAGTACTTC	CASSRTSGRAGTKNIQYF
TRBV10-3	TRBJ2-4	NA	NA	TGTGCCATCAGTGACGGGGGCCTCGACAAAAACATTCAGTACTTC	CAISDGGLDKNIQYF
TRBV10-3	TRBJ2-5	NA	TRBD2	TGTGCCATCAGTGATGGGACTAGCGTACTTGAGACCCAGTACTTC	CAISDGTSVLETQYF
TRBV7-3	TRBJ2-1	NA	NA	TGTGCCAGCAGCTCCCACCAAGCGGGACAGGTGAACAATGAGCAGTTCTTC	CASSSHQAGQVNNEQFF
TRBV4-3	TRBJ1-2	NA	NA	TGCGCCAGCAGCCTCGGGACCGCCAATGGCTACACCTTC	CASSLGTANGYTF
TRBV7-3	TRBJ2-1	NA	NA	TGTGCCAGCAGCTTACCCCCCCCCAGCGGGCTAGATGAGCAGTTCTTC	CASSLPPPSGLDEQFF
TRBV19	TRBJ1-2	NA	TRBD1	TGTGCCAGTAGTACGACAGGGGGAGAGTCCGACTATGGCTACACCTTC	CASSTTGGESDYGYTF
TRBV7-2	TRBJ2-7	once	TRBD1	TGTGCCAGCAGCTTAGCACAGGGGCCCTACGAGCAGTACTTC	CASSLAQGPYEQYF
TRBV10-3	TRBJ1-1	NA	TRBD1	TGTGCCATCAGTGAGTCCTTGAACAGGGGAAAACAGGGGACTGAAGCTTTCTTT	CAISESLNRGKQGTEAFF
TRBV19	TRBJ2-1	NA	TRBD2	TGTGCCAGTAGTATTTTGGGAGGGCAAACCTACAATGAGCAGTTCTTC	CASSILGGQTYNEQFF
TRBV11-3	TRBJ2-5	NA	NA	TGTGCCAGCAGCTTGGACGGGCAAGAGACCCAGTACTTC	CASSLDGQETQYF
TRBV27	TRBJ1-5	NA	NA	TGTGCCAGCACCATGAAGGGACCAAGTCAGCCCCAGCATTTT	CASTMKGPSQPQHF
TRBV7-9	TRBJ2-7	NA	NA	TGTGCCAGCAGCTTAGATGGAGGGGCCTACGAGCAGTACTTC	CASSLDGGAYEQYF
TRBV5-1	TRBJ2-1	NA	TRBD2	TGCGCCAGCAGCCCTAGCGGACCCTCCTACAATGAGCAGTTCTTC	CASSPSGPSYNEQFF
TRBV6-1	TRBJ2-1	NA	NA	TGTGCCAGCAGTGAAACTGGATACAATGAGCAGTTCTTC	CASSETGYNEQFF
TRBV7-9	TRBJ2-2	NA	TRBD2	TGTGCCAGCAGCTTAAGGTCTAGCGGGAGCCTGAAAAACACCGGGGAGCTGTTTTTT	CASSLRSSGSLKNTGELFF
TRBV6-4	TRBJ2-1	NA	TRBD1	TGTGCCAGCAGTGACTCGACAGGGGGCAATGAGCAGTTCTTC	CASSDSTGGNEQFF
TRBV19	TRBJ2-5	once	TRBD2	TGTGCCAGTAGTAGAAATCCGGGACTAGCGATGAAGACCCAGTACTTC	CASSRNPGLAMKTQYF
TRBV9	TRBJ2-7	NA	NA	TGTGCCAGCAGCCCGGAGGGGCAGAAGAGCTCCTACGAGCAGTACTTC	CASSPEGQKSSYEQYF
TRBV5-8	TRBJ1-1	NA	TRBD1	TGTGCCAGCAGCCGTCACCGGACAGGGTCAAATACTGAAGCTTTCTTT	CASSRHRTGSNTEAFF
TRBV11-2	TRBJ2-2	NA	TRBD2	TGTGCCAGCAGACTGGGACTAGCGGACACCGGGGAGCTGTTTTTT	CASRLGLADTGELFF
TRBV27	TRBJ1-1	NA	TRBD1	TGTGCCAGCAGTCTCCGGACAGGGGCGAGGAACACTGAAGCTTTCTTT	CASSLRTGARNTEAFF
TRBV28	TRBJ1-4	NA	NA	TGTGCCAGCTACTTCCAAAAACTGTTTTTT	CASYFQKLFF
TRBV2	TRBJ2-1	NA	TRBD2	TGTGCCAGTCAGAGGGAGCGGGAGAATGAGCAGTTCTTC	CASQRERENEQFF
TRBV7-2	TRBJ1-2	NA	TRBD1	TGTGCCAGCAGCTTAAGCGGACAGGCTAACTATGGCTACACCTTC	CASSLSGQANYGYTF
TRBV27	TRBJ1-5	NA	NA	TGTGCCAGCAGTTTCAGACAGGGCAATCAGCCCCAGCATTTT	CASSFRQGNQPQHF
TRBV6-1	TRBJ2-7	NA	NA	TGTGCCAGCAGTGAATCGTGGCAGGCCGCCTACGAGCAGTACTTC	CASSESWQAAYEQYF